Sequencing of this T cell receptor beta chain was carried out in a study of T cell responses to AZD1222 COVID-19 vaccine. Sequencing used immunoSEQ multiplex PCR; TCRdb keeps in-frame clones, though not all of them. The table shows some 130,000 clones, with approximately 88% occurring only once. General study findings and limits: After two AZD1222 doses, spike-specific TCR breadth and depth rose versus day 0. At baseline, seropositivity was found in only six or seven AZD1222 recipients.

Germline lookup yields CDR1 SGHRS and CDR2 YFSETQ. V dropped 4 bases and J dropped 1; count of bases not matched to a gene: 4. This CDR3 region has 16 residues. Concerning this clone: The antigen is not known.

The gene calls are TRBV5-1 and TRBJ2-4; 11 nucleotides agree with TRBD2. This sequence was found in an adult in good health. The starting material was peripheral blood, obtained on day 0 of AZD1222 vaccination. As DNA, the CDR3 is TGCGCCAGCAGCCCACTAGCGGGGGTGGCCAAAAACATTCAGTACTTC. Translated, it gives CASSPLAGVAKNIQYF.